Included here is one T cell receptor beta chain sequence, with context. Its target is not known. The sample belongs to a study of cytomegalovirus exposure and HLA in healthy donors. The primer mix had 60 Vbeta and 13 Jbeta primers. TCRdb keeps only in-frame clones here, not all; method: immunoSEQ multiplex PCR. The sample yields tens of thousands of clones, roughly 74% seen once. At collection, donors were nominally healthy, but unrecorded immune exposures were probable. CDR1 is SGHNT and CDR2 is YYREEE in the germline V gene (reference sequence). Trimming cost V 5 bases and J 1 base, with 4 bases left between them. There are 13 residues in the CDR3. Study observations and caveats: Associated with cytomegalovirus, according to the listing, were 150 to 200 TCR beta chains. CMV serostatus was the sole immune exposure information available. Relative to the approximately 660-donor mean, N-insertions were reportedly fewer in an Asian-associated ancestry cluster in a later analysis.

This clonotype was sampled from a female donor in good health and CMV-seronegative. Material: PBMCs. This chain connects TRBV5-4 to TRBJ2-6; D gene unclear. The CDR3 protein is CASRLSGANVLTF. As DNA, the CDR3 is TGTGCCAGCAGGTTATCTGGGGCCAACGTCCTGACTTTC.